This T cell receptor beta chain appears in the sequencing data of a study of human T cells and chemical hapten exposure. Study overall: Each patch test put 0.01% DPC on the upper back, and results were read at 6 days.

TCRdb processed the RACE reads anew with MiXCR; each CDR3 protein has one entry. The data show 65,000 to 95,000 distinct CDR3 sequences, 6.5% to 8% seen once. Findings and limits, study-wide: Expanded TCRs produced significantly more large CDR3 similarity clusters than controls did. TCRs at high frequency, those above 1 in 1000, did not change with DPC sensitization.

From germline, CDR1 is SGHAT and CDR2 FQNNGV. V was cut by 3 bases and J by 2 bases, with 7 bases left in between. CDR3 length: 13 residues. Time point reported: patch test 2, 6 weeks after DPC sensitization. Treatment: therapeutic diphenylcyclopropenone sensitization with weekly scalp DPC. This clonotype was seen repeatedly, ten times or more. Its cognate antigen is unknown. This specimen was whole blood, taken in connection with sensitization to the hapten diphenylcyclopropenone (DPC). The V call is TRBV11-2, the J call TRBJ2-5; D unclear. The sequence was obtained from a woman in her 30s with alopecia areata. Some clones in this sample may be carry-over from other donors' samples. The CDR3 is CASSFSRQETQYF. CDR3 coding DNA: TGTGCCAGCAGCTTTTCACGGCAAGAGACCCAGTACTTC.